These 2 T cell receptor beta chains were sequenced from one sample in a study of vaccination effects on CD4 cells after COVID-19. Sequencing was preceded by expansion of antigen-specific CD4+ T cells with viral peptide pools in the ViraFEST assay. Subsequent to a culture period of around eleven days, CD4+ T cells were isolated. The person acquired a PCR-confirmed SARS-CoV-2 infection between March and December 2020. The protocol was immunoSEQ multiplex PCR, while the TCRdb copy is restricted to in-frame clones and leaves out a portion. The sample shows more than 20,000 clones, approximately 69% of them seen only once. Antigens of these TCRs are unknown. This material consisted of CD4+ T cells from PBMCs cultured with SARS-CoV-2 spike peptides, taken before COVID-19 vaccination. These receptors all come from a human donor who had a prior SARS-CoV-2 infection.

In its sample, this clone was seen once. This chain links TRBV7-9 with TRBJ1-6; D is uncertain. The CDR3 has 17 residues. CDR1 and CDR2 (germline): SEHNR, FQNEAQ (reference sequence). V lost 5 bases and J lost 6, with 20 bases in between. CDR3 residues: CASSLDRVGRRNSPLHF. The CDR3 nucleotides read TGTGCCAGCAGCCTCGACCGGGTAGGACGCCGTAATTCACCCCTCCACTTT.

In this sample, this clone turned up a few times. The chain links TRBV15 to TRBJ2-2; 9 bases line up with TRBD2. V lost 1 base and J lost 5; bases outside the gene matches: 8. The germline gives CDR1 LNHNV, CDR2 YYDKDF (reference sequence). This CDR3 region has 17 residues. The CDR3 DNA follows: TGTGCCACCAGCAGAGTCTCACTAGCGGGTCAGACCGGGGAGCTGTTTTTT. As protein: CATSRVSLAGQTGELFF.